This T cell receptor beta chain was identified during a study of OX40 agonist ivuxolimab in advanced cancers. Study-wide context: Ivuxolimab was an agonistic, fully human IgG2 monoclonal antibody directed against OX40 (CD134), a costimulatory receptor. A male proportion of 75% to 85% and a mean age of approximately 60 years, ranging from roughly 20 to 80, were recorded for the dose-escalation cohort. Partial responses were achieved by three dose-escalation patients, of whom one had hepatocellular carcinoma and two had cutaneous melanoma. The paper reports the monotherapy dose-escalation portion (N of about 50 patients) of the phase I ivuxolimab trial. Peripheral TCRbeta sequencing was intended to test whether TCR sequence diversity was altered and clonal T-cell expansion was caused by ivuxolimab. Intravenous ivuxolimab was administered to patients every 2 weeks at six dose levels: 0.01, 0.1, 0.3, 1.5, 3 and 10 mg/kg. Patients were allowed to have had prior anti-PD-1, anti-PD-L1 or anti-CTLA-4 therapy, and approximately 40% of the dose-escalation patients had previously received checkpoint inhibitors. Among the 52 dose-escalation patients, some 20 had hepatocellular carcinoma, approximately 15 melanoma, 9 renal cell carcinoma and 9 head and neck cancer. Summary of the overall study and its limitations: In partial responders in the 0.1-3.0 mg/kg groups, normalized peripheral clonal expansion was found to be among the lowest, especially among CD8+ T cells. On average, CD8+ T cells showed more expanded clones than CD4+ T cells after ivuxolimab. At doses from 0.1 to 3.0 mg/kg, clonal expansion was seen in both CD4+ and CD8+ blood T cells between baseline and week 6. The antigen specificity of the clonally expanded peripheral T cells was not determined. Low levels of normalized T-cell clonal expansion were also shown by some nonresponding patients.

For sequencing of the TCRbeta CDR3 region, genomic DNA was extracted from the sorted cells. TCRbeta CDR3 regions were sequenced using the immunoSEQ Assay. TCRdb re-hosts the immuneACCESS table, in-frame sequences only. Its copies lack some clones; in the studies checked, an unresolved V gene accounts for under half of them, and the cause for the rest is not known. The sample has about 92,000 clones on record, approximately 90% of them singletons. The leading ten clones occupy about 0.3% of the sample. The trial excluded patients who had a history of autoimmune disease or who were on systemic immunosuppression. Peripheral blood for TCR sequencing was drawn from every dose cohort at baseline, at cycle 4 day 1 and at cycle 7 day 1. Samples came from an open-label, multicenter, first-in-human phase I dose-escalation trial of ivuxolimab. Adults with locally advanced or metastatic melanoma, renal cell, hepatocellular, or head and neck squamous cell carcinoma were enrolled in the trial. Before TCR sequencing, CD4+ T cells and CD8+ T cells from peripheral blood were sorted into separate populations.

Notes on this clone: It lacks a known antigen. Base qualities are not at hand, and no much larger clone is one base apart.

V ends up 3 bases short and J 7 bases short, with an unmatched junction base count of 10. The germline V gene supplies CDR1 SGHVS and CDR2 FNYEAQ. CDR3 length: 16 amino acids, cysteine to phenylalanine. Kept here is only the CDR3 DNA, which spans 48 bases and is read in frame from base 1. The sequencing used CD4+ or CD8+ T cells sorted from blood, collected in a trial of the OX40 agonist ivuxolimab. Here the chain combines TRBV7-6 and TRBJ2-1; TRBD1 matches 9 bases in the middle. The clonotype originates from an adult with an advanced solid tumor such as melanoma, head and neck, liver or kidney cancer. The bases read TGTGCCAGCAGCTTGGCGGGACAGGGTAAAGGGAATGAGCAGTTCTTC. Its translation is CASSLAGQGKGNEQFF.